One and the same sample provided the 20 T cell receptor beta chains below, sequenced in a study of blood T cells in healthy people across ages. The second PCR ran roughly 7 to 12 cycles with a sample-barcoded 5' primer and J-beta primers. TCRdb independently ran MiXCR on the 5' RACE reads; one entry per CDR3 protein. This sample has approximately 810,000 distinct CDR3 sequences; more than 25% occur once, and the top ten carry around a sixth. The specimen sequenced was blood. These receptor sequences come from a woman older than 75 in good health.

V is TRBV5-1 and J is TRBJ2-3, with D perhaps TRBD2 (5 bases). Per germline, CDR1 SGHRS and CDR2 YFSETQ. V was clipped by 4 bases and J by 2 bases, with 17 bases between them. CDR3 length: 16 amino acids. The CDR3 is CASSPISGKVTDTQYF. The CDR3 nucleotides are TGCGCCAGCAGCCCCATATCGGGAAAGGTCACAGATACGCAGTATTTT.

This clonotype was observed many times. This sequence joins TRBV20-1 and TRBJ1-4; TRBD1 is a possible D gene (5 bases). Trimming removed 1 base from V and 3 bases from J, with 12 bases in between. CDR3 length equals 15 residues. CDR1 is DFQATT and CDR2 is SNEGSKA in the germline V gene (reference sequence). As DNA, the CDR3 is TGCAGTGCTAGAGGCCAACCGGGGGCTAATGAAAAACTGTTTTTT. Protein: CSARGQPGANEKLFF.

This clonotype was seen only once. The V call is TRBV19, the J call TRBJ1-5; D gene ambiguous. Trimming left V 3 bases short and J 8 bases short, with 11 bases between. The CDR3 covers 13 residues. Germline V lookup: CDR1 LNHDA, CDR2 SQIVND (reference sequence). The CDR3 sequence is CASSMPPPEPQHF. CDR3 bases: TGTGCCAGTAGTATGCCCCCCCCTGAGCCCCAGCATTTT.

V gene TRBV15 combines with J gene TRBJ2-4; possible D gene TRBD2, 5 bases. The CDR3 spans 17 residues. The V end lost 5 bases, the J end lost 1 base, and 18 bases lay between the germline ends. Germline CDR1 LNHNV, CDR2 YYDKDF (reference sequence). CDR3 region: CATSQRGPGSAKNIQYF. The CDR3 region has the DNA TGTGCCACCAGCCAGAGAGGCCCGGGGTCCGCCAAAAACATTCAGTACTTC.

A few counts support this clonotype. The V call is TRBV6-2 or TRBV6-3, the J call TRBJ1-4, with 7 positions matching TRBD1. The CDR3 has 13 residues. V dropped 6 bases and J dropped 8; count of bases not matched to a gene: 6. Germline values: CDR1 MNHEY, CDR2 SVGEGT. DNA for the CDR3: TGTGCCAGCAGACGGGACAGCCGCGAAAAACTGTTTTTT. Its protein product is CASRRDSREKLFF.

This chain connects TRBV4-2 to TRBJ2-7; a weak D match, TRBD2 (6 bases). Germline CDR1 LGHNA, CDR2 YNFKEQ. Trimming took off 1 base at V and 0 bases at J, with 10 bases between the two ends. The CDR3 is 15 amino acids. In DNA form, the CDR3 reads TGTGCCAGCAGCCAAGTGCCTAGCGACTCCTACGAGCAGTACTTC. It translates to CASSQVPSDSYEQYF.

This clonotype has a handful of counts. An end of the junction differs from the germline gene, which may be a read error. The V and J genes are TRBV5-1 and TRBJ1-6; a possible D gene is TRBD1 (6 bases). Germline values: CDR1 SGHRS, CDR2 YFSETQ. This CDR3 has 15 amino acids. CDR3 coding DNA: TGCACCAGCAGCTTGAGGACAGCCTCAAATTCACCCCTCCACTTT. This sequence encodes CTSSLRTASNSPLHF.

As for this clonotype: Being one base from a much bigger clone, this may be a read error. This chain joins TRBV28 and TRBJ2-7; no definite D call. This CDR3 comprises 13 residues. The V end lost 5 bases, the J end lost 2 bases, and 10 bases lay between the germline ends. Germline V gene sequence: CDR1 MDHEN, CDR2 SYDVKM. CDR3 protein: CASSQANPYEQYF. The DNA of the CDR3 is TGTGCCAGCAGTCAAGCCAATCCCTACGAGCAGTACTTC.

There are a few counts of this clonotype. V usage is TRBV5-1 and J usage is TRBJ2-4, with 12 bases that match TRBD1. CDR3 length equals 14 residues. CDR1 and CDR2 (germline): SGHRS, YFSETQ. V was pared by 4 bases and J by 7 bases, with 3 bases of the junction left unmatched. Here the CDR3 DNA reads TGCGCCAGCAGCGGGGACAGGGGGCCGAACATTCAGTACTTC. This encodes CASSGDRGPNIQYF.

The table lists this clonotype with many counts. V gene TRBV10-3 combines with J gene TRBJ1-2; D may be TRBD1 (5 bases). V gave up 7 bases and J gave up 4 bases, with 16 bases separating them. CDR1 and CDR2 from the germline V gene are ENHRY and SYGVKD. This CDR3 is 14 amino acids long. The CDR3 here is CAITSGTDSYGYTF. CDR3 in DNA: TGTGCCATCACTTCCGGGACGGATAGCTATGGCTACACCTTC.

This clonotype was found many times. V and J are TRBV5-1 and TRBJ2-3; no clear D. Trimming cost V 0 bases and J 4 bases, with 6 bases left between them. The CDR3 extends over 13 amino acids. From germline, CDR1 is SGHRS and CDR2 YFSETQ. The CDR3 here is CASSLDNADTQYF. In DNA, the CDR3 is TGCGCCAGCAGCTTGGACAACGCAGATACGCAGTATTTT. The variable domain in full, completed from reference TRBV5-1 and TRBJ2-3, reads KAGVTQTPRYLIKTRGQQVTLSCSPISGHRSVSWYQQTPGQGLQFLFEYFSETQRNKGNFPGRFSGRQFSNSRSEMNVSTLELGDSALYLCASSLDNADTQYFGPGTRLTVL.

This clonotype was recorded at least ten times. The chain carries TRBV5-1 and TRBJ2-6; D not certain. CDR1 is SGHRS and CDR2 is YFSETQ in the germline V gene. The CDR3 sequence is 15 residues long. V lost 2 bases to trimming and J lost 0 bases, with 6 bases between them. CDR3 sequence reads: CASSFSLSGANVLTF. CDR3 coding DNA: TGCGCCAGCAGCTTTTCCCTCTCTGGGGCCAACGTCCTGACTTTC.

V usage is TRBV12-3 or TRBV12-4 and J usage is TRBJ2-2; D is unresolved. Trimming took off 4 bases at V and 0 bases at J, with 9 bases between the two ends. The CDR3 contains 15 residues. CDR3 bases: TGTGCCAGCAGTTCCTCAACAGCGAACACCGGGGAGCTGTTTTTT. Amino acids: CASSSSTANTGELFF.

In its sample, this clonotype was seen a few times. Just one base apart from a much larger clone, this may be a read error. The chain has TRBV7-6 and TRBJ2-3; 9 bases are shared with TRBD2. Germline V lookup: CDR1 SGHVS, CDR2 FNYEAQ. The CDR3 sequence is 15 residues long. The chain's CDR3 is CASSPFSGGSDMQYF. In nucleotides, the CDR3 is TGTGCCAGCAGTCCATTCAGCGGGGGGAGCGATATGCAGTATTTT.

This clonotype has a count of ten or more. V is TRBV5-5 and J is TRBJ2-4, with D possibly matching TRBD2 (5 bases). V was cut by 4 bases and J by 0 bases, with 17 bases left in between. The CDR3 spans 17 residues. Germline V gene sequence: CDR1 SGHKS, CDR2 YYEKEE (reference sequence). CDR3 in DNA: TGTGCCAGCAGCCCCACTGGAGGCCCAGAAGCCAAAAACATTCAGTACTTC. Translating gives CASSPTGGPEAKNIQYF.

This clonotype showed up many times. The chain uses TRBV6-2 or TRBV6-3 and TRBJ1-6, with a possible D match to TRBD1 (5 bases). V was shortened by 2 bases and J by 9 bases, with 11 bases between the two germline ends. This CDR3 is built from 14 residues. Germline CDR1 reads MNHEY; CDR2 reads SVGEGT. The CDR3 loop reads CASSYDSVPSPLHF. The CDR3 nucleotides are TGTGCCAGCAGTTACGACAGCGTTCCTTCACCCCTCCACTTT.

The chain uses TRBV10-3 and TRBJ2-1; tentatively, D is TRBD2 (6 bases). The CDR3 has 16 amino acids. Germline lookup yields CDR1 ENHRY and CDR2 SYGVKD. The V end was cut by 0 bases, the J end by 2 bases, with 11 bases between. CDR3 in amino acids: CAISESGLLTYNEQFF. Written as DNA, the CDR3 is TGTGCCATCAGTGAGTCGGGACTTCTAACCTACAATGAGCAGTTCTTC.

This clonotype has a count of ten or more. DNA of the CDR3: TGCAGTGCGAAAAGAGTTGGGACAGGGACCTACGAGCAGTACTTC. Translation gives CSAKRVGTGTYEQYF. This chain connects TRBV20-1 to TRBJ2-7, with 9 nucleotides matching TRBD1. The CDR3 contains 15 residues. Germline lookup yields CDR1 DFQATT and CDR2 SNEGSKA (reference sequence). J was trimmed by 2 bases and V by 6 bases; bases with no gene match: 11.

This clonotype appeared many times. The chain has TRBV28 and TRBJ2-7, with 12 bases fitting TRBD2. Per the germline V gene, CDR1 is MDHEN and CDR2 is SYDVKM. Trimming removed 11 bases from V and 0 bases from J; junction bases left unmatched: 5. CDR3 size: 14 residues. This CDR3 is CAAASGGGSYEQYF. The CDR3 DNA sequence: TGTGCCGCAGCTAGCGGGGGGGGCTCCTACGAGCAGTACTTC.

V usage is TRBV7-9 and J usage is TRBJ1-3, with 7 positions matching TRBD1. Germline-derived CDR1 and CDR2 are SEHNR and FQNEAQ (reference sequence). The trim removed 5 bases at V and 0 bases at J, leaving 7 bases unmatched. This CDR3 has 16 residues. The CDR3 loop is CASSPGGHRSGNTIYF. For the CDR3, the DNA is TGTGCCAGCAGCCCAGGGGGACACCGCTCTGGAAACACCATATATTTT. Using reference TRBV7-9 and TRBJ1-3 for the parts outside the CDR3, the full variable domain is DTGVSQNPRHKITKRGQNVTFRCDPISEHNRLYWYRQTLGQGPEFLTYFQNEAQLEKSRLLSDRFSAERPKGSFSTLEIQRTEQGDSAMYLCASSPGGHRSGNTIYFGEGSWLTVV.